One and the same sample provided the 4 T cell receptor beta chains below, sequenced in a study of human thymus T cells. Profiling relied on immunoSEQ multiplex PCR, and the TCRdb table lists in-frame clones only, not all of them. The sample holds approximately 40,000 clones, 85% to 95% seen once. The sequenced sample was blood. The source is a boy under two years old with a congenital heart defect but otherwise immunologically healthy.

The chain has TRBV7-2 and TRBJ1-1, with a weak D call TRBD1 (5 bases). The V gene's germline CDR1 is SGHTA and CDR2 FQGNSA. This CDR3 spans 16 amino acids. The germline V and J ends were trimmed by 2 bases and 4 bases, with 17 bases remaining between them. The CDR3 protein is CASSLLPQGVGTEAFF. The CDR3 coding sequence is TGTGCCAGCAGCTTACTTCCCCAGGGTGTGGGCACTGAAGCTTTCTTT.

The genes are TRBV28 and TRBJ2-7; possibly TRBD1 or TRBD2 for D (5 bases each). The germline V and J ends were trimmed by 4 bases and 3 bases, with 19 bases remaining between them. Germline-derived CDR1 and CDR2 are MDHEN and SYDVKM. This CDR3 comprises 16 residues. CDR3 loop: CASSSYRDGRLYEQYF. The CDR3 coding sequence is TGTGCCAGCAGTTCCTACCGGGACGGCCGGCTCTACGAGCAGTACTTC.

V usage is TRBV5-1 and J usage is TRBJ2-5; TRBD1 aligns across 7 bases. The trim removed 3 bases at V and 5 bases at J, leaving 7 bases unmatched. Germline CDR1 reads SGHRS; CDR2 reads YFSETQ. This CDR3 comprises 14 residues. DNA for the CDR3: TGCGCCAGCAGCTCCCGGGACAGAGGGGAGACCCAGTACTTC. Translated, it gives CASSSRDRGETQYF.

The CDR3: CASSQDRGRSYNEQFF. In nucleotides, the CDR3 is TGCGCCAGCAGCCAAGATCGGGGACGCTCCTACAATGAGCAGTTCTTC. The chain employs TRBV4-3 and TRBJ2-1, with D perhaps being TRBD1 or TRBD2 (5 bases each). The germline V gene encodes CDR1 LGHNA and CDR2 YSLEER. V lost 0 bases to trimming and J lost 0 bases, with 9 bases between them. This CDR3 is 16 amino acids long.